Listed here are 32 T cell receptor beta chains from one sample, sequenced in a study of blood T cell repertoires in COVID-19. Sequencing was performed with immunoSEQ multiplex PCR; in TCRdb, only in-frame clones are kept and a portion is missing. The data hold 20,000 to 25,000 clones, with 70% to 90% observed a single time. The sequenced material came from peripheral blood. These receptors came from a human donor in a cohort sampled during active COVID-19. The donor label of this sample is uncertain.

The chain uses TRBV6-2 or TRBV6-3 and TRBJ1-5, with 9 bases that match TRBD1. Germline V gene data show CDR1 as MNHEY and CDR2 as SVGEGT. This CDR3 has 13 residues. V trimming: 5 bases; J trimming: 7 bases; junction bases outside the gene matches: 3. This CDR3 reads CASSRDRAQPQHF. For the CDR3, the DNA is TGTGCCAGCAGTAGGGACAGGGCCCAGCCCCAGCATTTT.

V gene TRBV7-9 combines with J gene TRBJ2-5; D is possibly TRBD2 (6 bases). Per germline, CDR1 SEHNR and CDR2 FQNEAQ (reference sequence). This CDR3 contains 16 residues. Between the trimmed V and J ends, which lost 5 bases and 1 base, there was a span of 17 bases. The CDR3 region is CASSPRAGTSQETQYF. CDR3 DNA sequence: TGTGCCAGCAGCCCGCGGGCGGGAACGTCCCAAGAGACCCAGTACTTC.

The rearrangement uses TRBV5-4 and TRBJ1-6, with TRBD1 identical over 7 bases. V gave up 4 bases and J gave up 6 bases; unmatched junction bases: 4. The CDR3 length is 14 residues. Germline CDR1 and CDR2: SGHNT and YYREEE (reference sequence). CDR3 residues: CASSQGQSNSPLHF. As DNA, the CDR3 is TGTGCCAGCAGCCAGGGACAGTCTAATTCACCCCTCCACTTT.

The gene calls are TRBV10-1 and TRBJ2-3; maybe TRBD2 (6 bases). V was clipped by 6 bases and J by 1 base, with 17 bases between them. The germline gives CDR1 WNHNN, CDR2 SYGVQD (reference sequence). This CDR3 is 16 amino acids long. This chain's CDR3 is CASSPHGRSGTDTQYF. The CDR3 DNA sequence: TGCGCCAGCAGCCCTCACGGGAGATCGGGCACAGATACGCAGTATTTT.

The CDR3 here is CASSWTGPMNTEAFF. CDR3 nucleotide sequence: TGTGCCAGCAGTTGGACAGGCCCTATGAACACTGAAGCTTTCTTT. The chain combines TRBV28 with TRBJ1-1; 7 bases fit TRBD1. J lost 0 bases, V lost 4 bases, and 5 bases had no gene match. This CDR3 is built from 15 residues. Germline values: CDR1 MDHEN, CDR2 SYDVKM.

This clone has only one observation. The chain couples TRBV5-1 to TRBJ2-3; TRBD1 might be the D (8 bases). The CDR3 totals 16 residues. The germline V gene encodes CDR1 SGHRS and CDR2 YFSETQ. V dropped 4 bases and J dropped 4 bases, with 19 bases sitting between them. The CDR3 loop is CASSPGGRGLADTQYF. CDR3 coding DNA: TGCGCCAGCAGCCCGGGGGGCAGGGGGCTGGCAGATACGCAGTATTTT.

This sequence joins TRBV7-6 and TRBJ2-5; D ambiguous. This CDR3 is built from 13 residues. The germline CDR1 and CDR2 sequences are SGHVS and FNYEAQ. The germline V and J ends were trimmed by 2 bases and 4 bases, with 8 bases remaining between them. CDR3 sequence reads: CASSLFLRETQYF. In nucleotides, the CDR3 is TGTGCCAGCAGCTTATTTCTGCGAGAGACCCAGTACTTC.

The chain joins TRBV2 to TRBJ2-7, with a weak D call TRBD2 (5 bases). CDR1 is SNHLY and CDR2 is FYNNEI in the germline V gene. The ends were cut back, 3 bases at V and 7 bases at J, with 13 bases in the middle. CDR3 length equals 13 residues. Here the CDR3 DNA reads TGTGCCAGCAGTGACGGACCGAGGGAGGAGCAGTACTTC. This encodes CASSDGPREEQYF. Full variable domain (missing parts from reference TRBV2 and TRBJ2-7): EPEVTQTPSHQVTQMGQEVILRCVPISNHLYFYWYRQILGQKVEFLVSFYNNEISEKSEIFDDQFSVERPDGSNFTLKIRSTKLEDSAMYFCASSDGPREEQYFGPGTRLTVT.

This clone was counted once. The chain is built from TRBV5-5 and TRBJ1-1, with D tentatively TRBD1 (5 bases). V was clipped by 5 bases and J by 5 bases, with 10 bases between them. CDR1 and CDR2 (germline): SGHKS, YYEKEE (reference sequence). This CDR3 has 12 amino acids. In DNA form, the CDR3 reads TGTGCCAGCAGGTGGGAGGGGACTGAAGCTTTCTTT. This codes for CASRWEGTEAFF.

This clone was recorded once. The CDR3 is CASSPPFSPRQAGEKLFF. The DNA of the CDR3 is TGTGCCAGCTCACCACCGTTTTCCCCGCGGCAGGCGGGTGAAAAACTGTTTTTT. The chain recombines TRBV18 with TRBJ1-4; D not certain. Germline V gene data show CDR1 as KGHSH and CDR2 as LQKENI. The CDR3 spans 18 residues. V was cut by 0 bases and J by 7 bases, with 21 bases left in between.

In its sample, this clone was seen once. The chain links TRBV6-6 to TRBJ2-7; 7 bases line up with TRBD1. V lost 4 bases and J lost 8; bases outside the gene matches: 11. The CDR3 length is 14 residues. Per germline, CDR1 MNHNY and CDR2 SVGAGI (reference sequence). The CDR3 here is CASSSRGTVVQQYF. The CDR3 DNA sequence: TGTGCCAGCAGTTCCAGGGGGACGGTTGTTCAGCAGTACTTC.

The chain combines TRBV28 with TRBJ2-5, with TRBD2 identical over 8 bases. The CDR3 is 15 residues long. The V segment lost 7 bases and the J segment 3 bases; nucleotides outside the gene matches: 10. The germline gives CDR1 MDHEN, CDR2 SYDVKM. The CDR3: CASNQRGTREETQYF. The CDR3 coding sequence is TGTGCCAGCAACCAAAGAGGGACTAGGGAAGAGACCCAGTACTTC.

The V and J genes are TRBV14 and TRBJ2-5, with a weak D call TRBD1 (6 bases). V lost 0 bases and J 13 bases, leaving 12 bases between the germline ends. The CDR3 is made up of 12 amino acids. Germline CDR1 SGHDN, CDR2 FVKESK. CDR3 region: CASSQDHYRAYF. Here the CDR3 DNA reads TGTGCCAGCAGCCAAGATCACTACAGGGCGTACTTC.

The rearrangement links TRBV2 to TRBJ1-2; D is unclear. The germline gives CDR1 SNHLY, CDR2 FYNNEI. The V end lost 2 bases, the J end lost 7 bases, and 11 bases lay between the germline ends. This CDR3 region has 13 residues. The CDR3 loop is CASSERGFLGYTF. DNA of the CDR3: TGTGCCAGCAGTGAAAGAGGGTTTCTTGGCTACACCTTC.

The genes are TRBV21-1 and TRBJ1-1; TRBD1, the table's D call, was not compared with the DNA. TRBV21-1 is classified as a pseudogene. This CDR3 is built from 16 residues. CDR3 DNA: TGTGCCAGCAGCAAAGAGAGACAGGGGGTCAACACTGAAGCTTTCTTT. It encodes CASSKERQGVNTEAFF.

The CDR3 protein is CASNTGTTYNEQFF. CDR3 coding DNA: TGTGCCAGCAACACCGGGACAACTTACAATGAGCAGTTCTTC. This chain links TRBV6-5 with TRBJ2-1; D is perhaps TRBD1 (6 bases). In germline, CDR1 is MNHEY, CDR2 SVGAGI. This CDR3 is 14 amino acids long. Trimming left V 7 bases short and J 4 bases short, with 14 bases between.

This chain connects TRBV5-1 to TRBJ1-1; the D is unclear. V lost 2 bases and J lost 1, with 9 bases in between. The germline gives CDR1 SGHRS, CDR2 YFSETQ. This CDR3 comprises 14 residues. The CDR3 loop reads CASSLSGRNTEAFF. Written as DNA, the CDR3 is TGCGCCAGCAGCTTAAGCGGAAGGAACACTGAAGCTTTCTTT.

V and J are TRBV5-6 and TRBJ2-7; TRBD1 agrees at 9 bases. The CDR3 has 15 residues. Germline values: CDR1 SGHDT, CDR2 YYEEEE. V lost 0 bases, J lost 7 bases, and 8 bases stayed unmatched. The CDR3 is CASSLAGQGFWEQYF. For the CDR3, the DNA is TGTGCCAGCAGCTTGGCCGGACAGGGGTTCTGGGAGCAGTACTTC. Full variable domain (missing parts from reference TRBV5-6 and TRBJ2-7): DAGVTQSPTHLIKTRGQQVTLRCSPKSGHDTVSWYQQALGQGPQFIFQYYEEEERQRGNFPDRFSGHQFPNYSSELNVNALLLGDSALYLCASSLAGQGFWEQYFGPGTRLTVT.

The gene calls are TRBV9 and TRBJ2-2; tentative D call: TRBD2 (5 bases). CDR3 length: 16 amino acids. Deletions cut 0 bases from V and 4 bases from J, with 13 bases between. The germline gives CDR1 SGDLS, CDR2 YYNGEE. CDR3 bases: TGTGCCAGCAGCGTAGATCGTGGGGAGATCACCGGGGAGCTGTTTTTT. Encoded protein: CASSVDRGEITGELFF.

J is TRBJ1-4 and V is TRBV18; 7 bases agree with TRBD1. Germline V CDR1 and CDR2: KGHSH, LQKENI. The CDR3 length is 18 residues. V trimming: 3 bases; J trimming: 0 bases; junction bases outside the gene matches: 10. For the CDR3, the DNA is TGTGCCAGCTCACCCTTTACGGCAGGGGGGACAACTAATGAAAAACTGTTTTTT. Amino acid sequence: CASSPFTAGGTTNEKLFF.

Only one count was recorded for this clone. The rearrangement links TRBV1 to TRBJ2-1; TRBD2 is the table's D call and was not checked against the DNA. TRBV1 is tagged as a pseudogene. CDR3 size: 17 residues. This CDR3 is CTSSQDVREGPYNEQFF. The CDR3 DNA reads as TGCACCAGCAGCCAAGATGTGCGGGAGGGCCCCTACAATGAGCAGTTCTTC.

The chain recombines TRBV6-2 or TRBV6-3 with TRBJ2-7; 11 positions match TRBD1. CDR3 size: 16 residues. The germline V gene has CDR1 MNHEY and CDR2 SVGEGT. V gave up 4 bases and J gave up 3 bases; unmatched junction bases: 8. The CDR3 DNA reads as TGTGCCAGCAGTTCGGGGCGGACAGGGGGCGTCTACGAGCAGTACTTC. Protein: CASSSGRTGGVYEQYF.

This clone was seen only once. The chain uses TRBV7-9 and TRBJ1-1; D ambiguous. Germline lookup yields CDR1 SEHNR and CDR2 FQNEAQ (reference sequence). V lost 5 bases and J 6 bases, leaving 16 bases between the germline ends. This CDR3 has 14 residues. The CDR3 sequence: CASSTGLLGAEAFF. CDR3 coding DNA: TGTGCCAGCAGCACCGGCCTATTGGGAGCTGAAGCTTTCTTT.

The gene calls are TRBV6-5 and TRBJ1-2; maybe TRBD1 (5 bases). V gave up 4 bases and J gave up 8 bases, with 11 bases separating them. From germline, CDR1 is MNHEY and CDR2 SVGAGI. This CDR3 is built from 12 residues. The CDR3 spells CASSFQGDGYTF. The DNA for the CDR3 is TGTGCCAGCAGTTTCCAGGGTGACGGCTACACCTTC.

V usage is TRBV6-5 and J usage is TRBJ2-2, with a tentative D call TRBD2 (7 bases). V was cut by 7 bases and J by 1 base, with 13 bases left in between. The CDR3 sequence is 15 residues long. Looked up from germline, CDR1 is MNHEY and CDR2 is SVGAGI. In nucleotides, the CDR3 is TGTGCCAGCATGGGGAGGGGGGGGAACACCGGGGAGCTGTTTTTT. Protein sequence: CASMGRGGNTGELFF.

The V gene is TRBV7-2, the J gene TRBJ2-7, with 8 bases aligning to TRBD2. V was pared by 1 base and J by 5 bases, with 16 bases of the junction left unmatched. There are 18 residues in the CDR3. The germline CDR1 and CDR2 sequences are SGHTA and FQGNSA. The CDR3 nucleotides read TGTGCCAGCAGCTTAGGGGGTAGAGGGGGTAGCGGGAACGACGAGCAGTACTTC. Protein sequence: CASSLGGRGGSGNDEQYF.

This rearrangement joins TRBV6-5 to TRBJ2-3; 12 bases fit TRBD2. This CDR3 has 14 amino acids. The J segment lost 8 bases and the V segment lost 6 bases, leaving 6 bases of the junction unmatched. Per germline, CDR1 MNHEY and CDR2 SVGAGI. The CDR3 region has the DNA TGTGCCAGCAGGCGCGGGACTAGCGGGTTTACGCAGTATTTT. It specifies CASRRGTSGFTQYF.

This clone was detected only once. The chain uses TRBV24-1 and TRBJ2-1; 9 bases line up with TRBD2. This CDR3 comprises 12 residues. Germline values: CDR1 KGHDR, CDR2 SFDVKD. V trimming: 4 bases; J trimming: 11 bases; junction bases outside the gene matches: 2. The chain's CDR3 is CATSELAGKQFF. The CDR3 bases are TGTGCCACCAGTGAACTAGCGGGTAAGCAGTTCTTC.

The chain employs TRBV4-1 and TRBJ2-7, with 11 bases matching TRBD2. Germline V gene data show CDR1 as MGHRA and CDR2 as YSYEKL. V lost 0 bases and J lost 5; bases outside the gene matches: 9. The CDR3 length is 17 residues. The CDR3 DNA follows: TGCGCCAGCAGCCAAGAGAAAGGGCTAGCGGGAGGCCACGAGCAGTACTTC. It translates to CASSQEKGLAGGHEQYF.

This sequence joins TRBV5-4 and TRBJ2-1; the match to TRBD1 covers 7 bases. The CDR3 spans 16 residues. V was pared by 0 bases and J by 0 bases, with 3 bases of the junction left unmatched. Germline V gene data show CDR1 as SGHNT and CDR2 as YYREEE (reference sequence). The CDR3: CASSLGGGSSYNEQFF. The CDR3 region has the DNA TGTGCCAGCAGCTTGGGAGGGGGCAGCTCCTACAATGAGCAGTTCTTC.

V gene TRBV5-1 combines with J gene TRBJ2-7, with 9 bases aligning to TRBD1. Trimming cost V 7 bases and J 2 bases; bases outside gene matches: 7. The CDR3 contains 14 residues. The V gene's germline CDR1 is SGHRS and CDR2 YFSETQ. CDR3 sequence (DNA): TGCGCCAGCGCATCGACAGGGGGGGCCTACGAGCAGTACTTC. As protein: CASASTGGAYEQYF.

This sequence joins TRBV10-3 and TRBJ2-7; 7 nucleotides align to TRBD1. The germline V gene encodes CDR1 ENHRY and CDR2 SYGVKD. The CDR3 totals 13 residues. Unmatched junction bases numbered 6, after V lost 7 bases and J lost 3 bases. The CDR3 reads CAITWDSNYEQYF. The CDR3, as DNA: TGTGCCATCACCTGGGACAGCAACTACGAGCAGTACTTC.